The 27 T cell receptor beta chains in this list originate from one sample, sequenced in a study of shared clonotypes between healthy human individuals. Terminally differentiated effector memory CD45RA+ cells were excluded from the naive CD8 cells, which were CD45RO-negative and positively selected for CCR7. Some clones are missing from TCRdb's copy, which holds only in-frame ones; the method was immunoSEQ multiplex PCR. Among 2 million to 2.5 million clones, just over 90% were seen once, and the ten largest hold 1.5% to 2%. Sequencing input: naive CD8+ T cells from PBMCs. Receptor source: a man between 18 and 35 years old in good health. Some clones in this sample may be carry-over from other donors' samples.

V and J are TRBV28 and TRBJ2-1, with 8 bases lining up with TRBD1. The germline V gene encodes CDR1 MDHEN and CDR2 SYDVKM. CDR3 length: 21 amino acids. The J segment lost 4 bases and the V segment lost 3 bases, leaving 23 bases of the junction unmatched. CDR3 sequence (DNA): TGTGCCAGCAGTTTCGGGTTAGATAGGGACAGGCTTAGGTCGAAATACAATGAGCAGTTCTTC. Its translation is CASSFGLDRDRLRSKYNEQFF.

The DNA of the CDR3 is TGTGCCAGCAGCGTAAAACTAGCGGGAGTTGCAGATACGCAGTATTTT. Encoded protein: CASSVKLAGVADTQYF. The chain carries TRBV9 and TRBJ2-3; 11 bases agree with TRBD2. This CDR3 is built from 16 residues. V lost 1 base to trimming and J lost 4 bases; unmatched junction nucleotides: 5. In germline, CDR1 is SGDLS, CDR2 YYNGEE. Together with reference TRBV9 and TRBJ2-3, the CDR3 gives the full variable domain: DSGVTQTPKHLITATGQRVTLRCSPRSGDLSVYWYQQSLDQGLQFLIQYYNGEERAKGNILERFSAQQFPDLHSELNLSSLELGDSALYFCASSVKLAGVADTQYFGPGTRLTVL.

This clone has more than one count but fewer than ten. This sequence joins TRBV5-8 and TRBJ1-5, with no clear D. The germline CDR1 and CDR2 sequences are SGHTS and YDEGEE. Between the trimmed V and J ends, which lost 2 bases and 2 bases, there was a span of 11 bases. This CDR3 has 15 amino acids. CDR3: CASSFFPWGNQPQHF. The DNA for the CDR3 is TGTGCCAGCAGCTTCTTCCCTTGGGGCAATCAGCCCCAGCATTTT.

J is TRBJ2-7 and V is TRBV28, with 7 bases that match TRBD1. Germline-derived CDR1 and CDR2 are MDHEN and SYDVKM. The CDR3 is 13 residues long. The J segment lost 0 bases and the V segment lost 7 bases, leaving 3 bases of the junction unmatched. CDR3 sequence: CASMTGYSYEQYF. CDR3 DNA sequence: TGTGCCAGCATGACAGGGTACTCCTACGAGCAGTACTTC.

The chain combines TRBV19 with TRBJ2-7; tentative D call: TRBD1 (5 bases). V lost 1 base to trimming and J lost 6 bases, with 10 bases between them. The length of the CDR3 is 13 residues. Germline lookup yields CDR1 LNHDA and CDR2 SQIVND (reference sequence). The DNA for the CDR3 is TGTGCCAGTAGTATAGTAGGCAGGGCCGAGCAGTACTTC. It is translated as CASSIVGRAEQYF.

This clone was recorded once. The chain carries TRBV6-1 and TRBJ2-5; D gene uncertain. Trimming cost V 3 bases and J 2 bases, with 13 bases left between them. This CDR3 comprises 15 residues. The germline gives CDR1 MNHNS, CDR2 SASEGT. CDR3 protein: CASSDMPARQETQYF. As DNA, the CDR3 is TGTGCCAGCAGTGATATGCCAGCCCGACAAGAGACCCAGTACTTC.

J is TRBJ2-3 and V is TRBV19; D possibly corresponds to TRBD2 (6 bases). Germline values: CDR1 LNHDA, CDR2 SQIVND (reference sequence). This CDR3 has 15 amino acids. Trimming shortened V by 5 bases and J by 4 bases, and 16 bases separated the two germline ends. The CDR3 spells CASSRRAVGADTQYF. CDR3 sequence (DNA): TGTGCCAGTAGTCGGAGGGCGGTCGGGGCAGATACGCAGTATTTT.

In this sample, this clone turned up a few times. This chain links TRBV27 with TRBJ1-5, with D possibly TRBD1 on 5 matching bases. Trimming removed 6 bases at V and 7 bases at J, with 13 bases between. From germline, CDR1 is MNHEY and CDR2 SMNVEV (reference sequence). The CDR3 length is 13 residues. The CDR3, as DNA: TGTGCCAGCAGAGTAACCGGGGGACAGCCCCAGCATTTT. Its protein product is CASRVTGGQPQHF.

Points on this clone: The sample carries other DNA sequences with the same CDR3. The V gene is TRBV27, the J gene TRBJ2-5; D is unresolved. Germline CDR1 and CDR2: MNHEY and SMNVEV (reference sequence). V lost 4 bases, J lost 3 bases, and 9 bases lay in between. This CDR3 is 13 amino acids long. The CDR3 bases are TGTGCCAGCAGTTCCCGGGTCGAAGAGACCCAGTACTTC. Translation: CASSSRVEETQYF.

This rearrangement joins TRBV7-2 to TRBJ2-1; D is perhaps TRBD1 or TRBD2 (5 bases each). The V and J ends lost 2 bases and 8 bases respectively, with 16 bases between them. The CDR3 length is 15 residues. CDR1 is SGHTA, CDR2 FQGNSA, per germline. The CDR3 spells CASSLWGGPWDEQFF. Written as DNA, the CDR3 is TGTGCCAGCAGCTTATGGGGCGGGCCATGGGATGAGCAGTTCTTC.

The J gene is TRBJ2-5, the V gene TRBV6-5; D not resolved. Germline CDR1 and CDR2: MNHEY and SVGAGI. The CDR3 has 14 amino acids. V was pared by 2 bases and J by 3 bases, with 10 bases between. CDR3 sequence (DNA): TGTGCCAGCAGTTACAATAACGCTAAAGAGACCCAGTACTTC. This translates into CASSYNNAKETQYF.

The V gene is TRBV10-3, the J gene TRBJ1-1; D gene unclear. Germline values: CDR1 ENHRY, CDR2 SYGVKD. The ends were cut back, 4 bases at V and 3 bases at J, with 9 bases in the middle. The CDR3 consists of 13 residues. The CDR3 DNA reads as TGTGCCATCAGTGGGGATCCCGACACTGAAGCTTTCTTT. It translates to CAISGDPDTEAFF.

V gene TRBV27 combines with J gene TRBJ2-1; TRBD1 agrees at 11 bases. CDR3 size: 17 residues. The germline CDR1 and CDR2 sequences are MNHEY and SMNVEV (reference sequence). V was pared by 6 bases and J by 4 bases, with 11 bases of the junction left unmatched. CDR3 in amino acids: CASSYRSRDRGYNEQFF. The CDR3 bases are TGTGCCAGCAGCTATCGTTCCCGGGACAGGGGGTACAATGAGCAGTTCTTC.

The chain links TRBV7-9 to TRBJ2-7; 8 bases agree with TRBD2. V trimming: 0 bases; J trimming: 7 bases; junction bases outside the gene matches: 5. CDR1 is SEHNR and CDR2 is FQNEAQ in the germline V gene (reference sequence). This CDR3 has 14 amino acids. For the CDR3, the DNA is TGTGCCAGCAGCTTAGCGAAGGTAGCGGGAGAGCAGTACTTC. It is translated as CASSLAKVAGEQYF.

The chain combines TRBV5-1 with TRBJ1-2; perhaps TRBD1 as D (5 bases). Trimming pared 3 bases from V and 6 bases from J, leaving 15 bases between. Germline CDR1 reads SGHRS; CDR2 reads YFSETQ. The CDR3 contains 14 residues. The CDR3 region is CASSSGGVKHGYTF. Here the CDR3 DNA reads TGCGCCAGCAGCTCGGGAGGGGTTAAGCATGGCTACACCTTC.

This clone was detected only once. The chain uses TRBV7-9 and TRBJ1-2; D might be TRBD1 (6 bases). V dropped 1 base and J dropped 4 bases, with 13 bases sitting between them. The CDR3 is 15 residues long. Germline values: CDR1 SEHNR, CDR2 FQNEAQ (reference sequence). CDR3 bases: TGTGCCAGCAGCTTAGGCAGCCCAGGGGCCTATGGCTACACCTTC. Translation gives CASSLGSPGAYGYTF.

CDR3 nucleotides: TGTGCCAGCAGCTTAGGTCTCACTACCACAGATACGCAGTATTTT. It encodes CASSLGLTTTDTQYF. V is TRBV7-8 and J is TRBJ2-3; D gene unclear. The length of the CDR3 is 15 residues. Germline V CDR1 and CDR2: SGHVS, FQNEAQ. Trimming stripped 1 base from V and 2 bases from J, with 10 bases between.

This clone was counted once. The chain has TRBV9 and TRBJ2-1; no reliable D call. V lost 4 bases to trimming and J lost 8 bases, with 16 bases between them. Germline loops: CDR1 SGDLS, CDR2 YYNGEE. The CDR3 contains 14 residues. CDR3 DNA: TGTGCCAGCAGCCTTAAGGAGTCCCGGGATGAGCAGTTCTTC. Translating gives CASSLKESRDEQFF.

This chain connects TRBV5-6 to TRBJ2-3; 11 nucleotides line up with TRBD2. The CDR3 is made up of 17 amino acids. Germline CDR1 SGHDT, CDR2 YYEEEE. J gave up 0 bases and V 5 bases, and 8 bases lay outside the gene matches. DNA of the CDR3: TGTGCCAGCAGTGAACTAGCGGGGGTCTCTAGCACAGATACGCAGTATTTT. Amino acids: CASSELAGVSSTDTQYF. Full variable domain (missing parts from reference TRBV5-6 and TRBJ2-3): DAGVTQSPTHLIKTRGQQVTLRCSPKSGHDTVSWYQQALGQGPQFIFQYYEEEERQRGNFPDRFSGHQFPNYSSELNVNALLLGDSALYLCASSELAGVSSTDTQYFGPGTRLTVL.

The V and J genes are TRBV19 and TRBJ2-1; D is ambiguous. V gave up 2 bases and J gave up 7 bases, with 9 bases separating them. The CDR3 spans 13 residues. CDR1 and CDR2 (germline): LNHDA, SQIVND (reference sequence). CDR3 residues: CASSIKAWNEQFF. In DNA form, the CDR3 reads TGTGCCAGTAGTATAAAAGCATGGAATGAGCAGTTCTTC.

The chain carries TRBV19 and TRBJ2-7, with a tentative D call TRBD1 (5 bases). The V end lost 10 bases, the J end lost 4 bases, and 14 bases lay between the germline ends. There are 12 residues in the CDR3. Germline V gene lookup returns CDR1 LNHDA and CDR2 SQIVND (reference sequence). CDR3: CATTGNNYEQYF. The CDR3 DNA sequence: TGTGCCACCACAGGTAACAATTACGAGCAGTACTTC.

The chain links TRBV19 to TRBJ2-7, with unresolved D. Germline V gives CDR1 LNHDA, CDR2 SQIVND (reference sequence). This CDR3 has 14 residues. Trimming took 3 bases from V and 3 from J, leaving 12 bases between them. The CDR3 coding sequence is TGTGCCAGTAGTATGTCCTACCCCGGCTACGAGCAGTACTTC. Amino acid sequence: CASSMSYPGYEQYF.

The chain links TRBV10-1 to TRBJ1-2, with TRBD1 matching 9 bases. CDR1 WNHNN and CDR2 SYGVQD come from the germline V gene (reference sequence). The CDR3 contains 12 residues. V shed 6 bases, J shed 5 bases, and the junction held 1 base outside the gene matches. Here the CDR3 DNA reads TGCGCCAGCAGAGGGACAGGGTATGGCTACACCTTC. Translation gives CASRGTGYGYTF.

The V gene is TRBV7-8, the J gene TRBJ1-3; D gene uncertain. Germline lookup yields CDR1 SGHVS and CDR2 FQNEAQ. The V and J ends lost 2 bases and 0 bases respectively, with 14 bases between them. This CDR3 is built from 17 residues. Written as DNA, the CDR3 is TGTGCCAGCAGCTTAAGGGTCACCCTCTTCTCTGGAAACACCATATATTTT. Its protein product is CASSLRVTLFSGNTIYF.

Regarding this clone: Other nucleotide sequences from this sample produce the same CDR3. CDR3 DNA sequence: TGTGCCAGTAGTATAGGAGGGCTAGTCTACAATGAGCAGTTCTTC. It yields the protein CASSIGGLVYNEQFF. The J gene is TRBJ2-1, the V gene TRBV19, with D perhaps matching TRBD2 (5 bases). Germline V gives CDR1 LNHDA, CDR2 SQIVND (reference sequence). This CDR3 spans 15 amino acids. Trimming stripped 1 base from V and 3 bases from J, with 10 bases between.

The chain combines TRBV27 with TRBJ2-3; 9 bases map to TRBD2. The V and J ends lost 5 bases and 2 bases, in that order; junction bases with no gene match: 11. Germline CDR1 and CDR2: MNHEY and SMNVEV (reference sequence). CDR3 size: 17 residues. As DNA, the CDR3 is TGTGCCAGCAGTCCAATACTAGCGGGCCTAAACACAGATACGCAGTATTTT. Protein: CASSPILAGLNTDTQYF.

The V call is TRBV7-3, the J call TRBJ2-1; 8 bases agree with TRBD1. The J segment lost 7 bases and the V segment lost 5 bases, leaving 10 bases of the junction unmatched. From germline, CDR1 is SGHTA and CDR2 FQGTGA. CDR3 size: 15 residues. CDR3 coding DNA: TGTGCCAGCAGCACGCACAGGGGGAATGGGAATGAGCAGTTCTTC. Residues: CASSTHRGNGNEQFF.